This T cell receptor (beta chain) stems from a study of shared clonotypes between healthy human individuals. Turning to the study itself: Three plates were used per donor for CD4 naive, three for CD4 memory, two for CD8 naive and one for CD8 memory.

The study's findings and limits: Naive CD4 clonotype sharing across a handful of donors was 4% to 5%. Among donors, clonotype sharing was expected to be affected by sequencing depth.

In its sample, this clone was seen once. The antigen is undetermined. Trimming removed 4 bases from V and 6 bases from J; junction bases left unmatched: 4. In germline, CDR1 is SQVTM, CDR2 ANQGSEA. This CDR3 comprises 12 residues. Sorted subsets were amplified in replicate PCRs using 200 ng DNA, approximately 30,000 T cell genomes. Only in-frame clones appear in the TCRdb table, and some are missing; sequencing was by immunoSEQ multiplex PCR. The repertoire holds about 1 million clones, with roughly 80% as singletons. The sequence was collected from a man aged 18 to 29 in good health. The sample consisted of memory CD4+ T cells sorted from blood. Subset: CD45RA-negative fraction. J is TRBJ2-7 and V is TRBV29-1, with 9 positions matching TRBD1. CDR3 in DNA: TGCAGCGTTGTCCGGACAGGGGTCGAGCAGTACTTC. This codes for CSVVRTGVEQYF.